This TCR beta chain was obtained from a study of graft-versus-host responses after intestinal transplantation. At the level of the study: Grafts that recipients had were multivisceral, liver-intestinal, or isolated intestinal transplants. Uniformly, recipients were administered anti-thymocyte globulin induction with subsequent tacrolimus and steroids for three to four years.

Comment on this clone: The antigen is unknown.

The germline gives CDR1 SGHRS, CDR2 YFSETQ. The CDR3 totals 14 residues. The V gene lost 0 bases and the J gene lost 7 bases, with 11 bases spanning the gap. Notes on the study in general: Among recipient marrow samples, GvH clones were found; some appeared first in ileum or blood. When patients had graft-donor T cell macrochimerism, their allografts held high graft-versus-host to host-versus-graft clonal ratios.

Profiled with immunoSEQ multiplex PCR; TCRdb holds only in-frame clones, not every one. The sample contains over 85,000 clones, about 95% of which appear only once. V usage is TRBV5-1 and J usage is TRBJ2-4; either TRBD1 or TRBD2 may fit D (6 bases each). This sample comprised unstimulated CD4+ T cells sorted from spleen or lymph node cells, obtained before transplant. This sequence originates from a human donor who was the organ donor for an intestinal transplant. The CDR3 here is CASSLEGGGNIQYF. In DNA form, the CDR3 reads TGCGCCAGCAGCTTGGAGGGGGGCGGGAACATTCAGTACTTC.